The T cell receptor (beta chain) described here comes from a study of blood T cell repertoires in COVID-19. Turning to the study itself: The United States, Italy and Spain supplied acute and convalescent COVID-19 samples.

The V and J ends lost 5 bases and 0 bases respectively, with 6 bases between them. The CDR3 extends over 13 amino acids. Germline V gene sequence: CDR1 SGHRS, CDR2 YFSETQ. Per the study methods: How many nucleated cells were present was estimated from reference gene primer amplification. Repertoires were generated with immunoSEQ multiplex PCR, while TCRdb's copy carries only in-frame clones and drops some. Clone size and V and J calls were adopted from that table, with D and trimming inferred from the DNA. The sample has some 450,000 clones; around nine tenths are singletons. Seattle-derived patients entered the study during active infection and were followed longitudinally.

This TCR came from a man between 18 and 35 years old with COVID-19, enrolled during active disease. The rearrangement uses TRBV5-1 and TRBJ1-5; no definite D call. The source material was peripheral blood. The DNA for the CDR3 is TGCGCCAGCAGTTACAGTAGCAATCAGCCCCAGCATTTT. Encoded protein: CASSYSSNQPQHF.